These 5 T cell receptor beta chains were all obtained from the same sample, sequenced in a study of blood T cells in healthy people across ages. Primers used in a second PCR of about 7 to 12 cycles were a sample-barcoded 5' primer and a J-beta primer mix. TCRdb itself ran the 5' RACE reads through MiXCR, one entry per CDR3 protein. The table has 1.8 million or so distinct CDR3 sequences, about two fifths seen once; the top ten hold under 30%. The material sequenced was blood. The origin of the receptors is a human donor in good health.

There are a few counts of this clonotype. The chain recombines TRBV5-1 with TRBJ1-2; D not certain. The germline V and J ends were trimmed by 1 base and 0 bases, with 7 bases remaining between them. CDR1 and CDR2 (germline): SGHRS, YFSETQ. The length of the CDR3 is 14 residues. The CDR3 here is CASSLSQSNYGYTF. The CDR3, as DNA: TGCGCCAGCAGCTTGAGTCAGTCTAACTATGGCTACACCTTC.

The rearrangement joins TRBV10-3 to TRBJ2-3; 11 bases are shared with TRBD2. Trimming removed 10 bases from V and 2 bases from J; junction bases left unmatched: 5. CDR3 size: 14 residues. Germline values: CDR1 ENHRY, CDR2 SYGVKD. This CDR3 is CATELAGDTDTQYF. CDR3 sequence (DNA): TGTGCCACAGAACTAGCGGGGGACACAGATACGCAGTATTTT.

Concerning this clonotype itself: It may be a read error: a sequence one base away is much more abundant. The chain combines TRBV7-2 with TRBJ1-5; D is uncertain. The CDR3 extends over 13 amino acids. The germline V gene has CDR1 SGHTA and CDR2 FQGNSA. CDR3 in amino acids: CANSKAASLPQHF. The CDR3 coding sequence is TGTGCCAACAGCAAAGCGGCGTCTTTGCCCCAGCATTTT.

The genes are TRBV27 and TRBJ2-5, with TRBD2 matching 8 bases. Trimming cost V 6 bases and J 4 bases; bases outside gene matches: 10. This CDR3 has 15 residues. Per the germline V gene, CDR1 is MNHEY and CDR2 is SMNVEV (reference sequence). The CDR3 DNA follows: TGTGCCAGCAGCCTAACCGGGGGGGTCCGAGAGACCCAGTACTTC. The encoded protein is CASSLTGGVRETQYF.

This clonotype was counted a few times. The rearrangement joins TRBV20-1 to TRBJ1-1, with 7 bases fitting TRBD1. The germline CDR1 and CDR2 sequences are DFQATT and SNEGSKA (reference sequence). The CDR3 has 12 amino acids. The trim removed 5 bases at V and 7 bases at J, leaving 7 bases unmatched. Here the CDR3 reads CSARTGNFEAFF. The CDR3 DNA reads as TGCAGTGCTCGGACAGGAAATTTTGAAGCTTTCTTT.